The 22 T cell receptor beta chains listed next were all sequenced from one sample in a study of T cells in localized non-small cell lung cancer. The protocol was immunoSEQ multiplex PCR, while the TCRdb copy is restricted to in-frame clones and leaves out a portion. The sample has 13,000 to 15,000 clones; approximately 84% are singletons. Material: peripheral blood, obtained before any cancer treatment. The source is a female donor older than 55 with stage I squamous cell lung carcinoma.

The chain joins TRBV18 to TRBJ2-1; D perhaps matches TRBD2 (6 bases). The germline CDR1 and CDR2 sequences are KGHSH and LQKENI. Trimming left V 6 bases short and J 4 bases short, with 22 bases between. The CDR3 is made up of 17 amino acids. The CDR3 loop reads CASSALVGGYSYNEQFF. In DNA, the CDR3 is TGTGCCAGCTCGGCTTTAGTCGGGGGATATTCTTACAATGAGCAGTTCTTC. The full variable domain, with the rest looked up from reference TRBV18 and TRBJ2-1, is NAGVMQNPRHLVRRRGQEARLRCSPMKGHSHVYWYRQLPEEGLKFMVYLQKENIIDESGMPKERFSAEFPKEGPSILRIQQVVRGDSAAYFCASSALVGGYSYNEQFFGPGTRLTVL.

This clone was counted a single time. This rearrangement joins TRBV6-5 to TRBJ1-1, with a possible D match to TRBD1 (6 bases). Trimming left V 2 bases short and J 5 bases short, with 15 bases between. CDR1 is MNHEY and CDR2 is SVGAGI in the germline V gene. This CDR3 region has 15 residues. This CDR3 is CASSYGVRGGTEAFF. CDR3 coding DNA: TGTGCCAGCAGTTACGGGGTCAGGGGTGGAACTGAAGCTTTCTTT.

J is TRBJ1-1 and V is TRBV6-5; a weak D match, TRBD1 (5 bases). CDR1 is MNHEY, CDR2 SVGAGI, per germline. Trimming removed 2 bases from V and 6 bases from J, with 13 bases in between. This CDR3 is built from 14 residues. In DNA form, the CDR3 reads TGTGCCAGCAGTTACAGGGGAGCGAGCGCTGAAGCTTTCTTT. Protein product: CASSYRGASAEAFF.

This clone was seen a single time. The rearrangement joins TRBV5-4 to TRBJ1-2, with D possibly TRBD1 on 5 matching bases. Germline CDR1 reads SGHNT; CDR2 reads YYREEE (reference sequence). Trimming took 4 bases from V and 8 from J, leaving 27 bases between them. The CDR3 sequence is 17 residues long. The CDR3 sequence is CASSQPGGAGYRAGYTF. CDR3 coding DNA: TGTGCCAGCAGCCAACCGGGGGGTGCCGGCTATCGGGCCGGCTACACCTTC.

The chain joins TRBV7-9 to TRBJ1-3; D is perhaps TRBD1 (5 bases). Trimming took 0 bases from V and 0 from J, leaving 9 bases between them. CDR3 length: 16 residues. Germline loops: CDR1 SEHNR, CDR2 FQNEAQ (reference sequence). Written as DNA, the CDR3 is TGTGCCAGCAGCTTAGCCTGGGGCAGCTCTGGAAACACCATATATTTT. It codes for CASSLAWGSSGNTIYF. Combining the CDR3 with reference TRBV7-9 and TRBJ1-3 gives the whole variable domain DTGVSQNPRHKITKRGQNVTFRCDPISEHNRLYWYRQTLGQGPEFLTYFQNEAQLEKSRLLSDRFSAERPKGSFSTLEIQRTEQGDSAMYLCASSLAWGSSGNTIYFGEGSWLTVV.

The J gene is TRBJ1-2, the V gene TRBV30, with D tentatively TRBD1 (6 bases). Germline-derived CDR1 and CDR2 are GTSNPN and SVGIG (reference sequence). CDR3 size: 15 residues. Trimming took 3 bases from V and 1 from J, leaving 15 bases between them. The CDR3: CAWSLLDRNNYGYTF. The CDR3, as DNA: TGTGCCTGGAGCTTACTCGACAGGAATAACTATGGCTACACCTTC.

This clone was found once. The V call is TRBV30, the J call TRBJ2-7, with 7 bases aligning to TRBD2. Unmatched junction bases numbered 8, after V lost 3 bases and J lost 6 bases. The CDR3 sequence is 13 residues long. Germline V CDR1 and CDR2: GTSNPN, SVGIG (reference sequence). CDR3 in amino acids: CAWRGGWGGEQYF. The CDR3, as DNA: TGTGCCTGGAGGGGCGGGTGGGGGGGCGAGCAGTACTTC.

The CDR3 region is CASSLSRATEAFF. CDR3 coding DNA: TGTGCCAGCAGTTTATCGAGGGCTACTGAAGCTTTCTTT. This sequence joins TRBV27 and TRBJ1-1; D unresolved. This CDR3 contains 13 residues. Germline CDR1 and CDR2: MNHEY and SMNVEV (reference sequence). Deletions cut 0 bases from V and 5 bases from J, with 7 bases between.

This clone was seen a few times. The chain is built from TRBV6-5 and TRBJ2-7; D may match TRBD1 or TRBD2 (5 bases each). V shed 0 bases and J shed 3 bases, with 9 bases lying between them. Germline CDR1 MNHEY, CDR2 SVGAGI. This CDR3 has 14 amino acids. Written as DNA, the CDR3 is TGTGCCAGCAGTTACTCCGGGGCAGGCTACGAGCAGTACTTC. This encodes CASSYSGAGYEQYF.

The chain carries TRBV7-9 and TRBJ1-2, with 10 bases fitting TRBD1. The CDR3 loop spans 14 amino acids. V lost 5 bases to trimming and J lost 8 bases; unmatched junction nucleotides: 8. Germline assignment: CDR1 SEHNR and CDR2 FQNEAQ (reference sequence). For the CDR3, the DNA is TGTGCCAGCAGCACAAGACAGGGGGCGGAAGGCTACACCTTC. This sequence encodes CASSTRQGAEGYTF.

The gene calls are TRBV9 and TRBJ2-1, with D unclear. Germline lookup yields CDR1 SGDLS and CDR2 YYNGEE. V lost 0 bases to trimming and J lost 1 base, with 8 bases between them. The CDR3 runs to 15 residues. The CDR3 coding sequence is TGTGCCAGCAGCGTAGGGGGTGGGTCCTACAATGAGCAGTTCTTC. It codes for CASSVGGGSYNEQFF.

The V call is TRBV19, the J call TRBJ1-4, with 7 positions matching TRBD1. The CDR3 sequence is 13 residues long. V trimming: 7 bases; J trimming: 7 bases; junction bases outside the gene matches: 6. Looked up from germline, CDR1 is LNHDA and CDR2 is SQIVND (reference sequence). CDR3 in DNA: TGTGCCAGTAACAGCAGGGGGGGTGAAAAACTGTTTTTT. Amino acids: CASNSRGGEKLFF.

The chain is built from TRBV5-4 and TRBJ1-1; no clear D gene. V was trimmed by 4 bases and J by 5 bases, leaving 18 bases between them. The CDR3 contains 15 residues. Germline CDR1 reads SGHNT; CDR2 reads YYREEE (reference sequence). This chain's CDR3 is CASSHSKQAWTEAFF. The CDR3 nucleotides are TGTGCCAGCAGCCACTCCAAACAAGCGTGGACTGAAGCTTTCTTT.

This clone showed up just a few times. This sequence joins TRBV19 and TRBJ2-2, with D tentatively TRBD1 (6 bases). Trimming took 9 bases from V and 6 from J, leaving 14 bases between them. Germline V CDR1 and CDR2: LNHDA, SQIVND (reference sequence). This CDR3 comprises 13 residues. CDR3 residues: CASTGTPAGELFF. The CDR3, as DNA: TGTGCCAGCACCGGGACACCGGCCGGGGAGCTGTTTTTT.

The rearrangement uses TRBV5-6 and TRBJ2-1; 11 nucleotides match TRBD2. V shed 3 bases, J shed 5 bases, and the junction held 4 bases outside the gene matches. The CDR3 consists of 15 residues. The germline V gene has CDR1 SGHDT and CDR2 YYEEEE. The CDR3 nucleotides read TGTGCCAGCAGCTCGGGACTAGCGGTGGACAATGAGCAGTTCTTC. Encoded protein: CASSSGLAVDNEQFF.

This chain joins TRBV19 and TRBJ1-5; D might be TRBD1 (5 bases). CDR1 is LNHDA and CDR2 is SQIVND in the germline V gene (reference sequence). This CDR3 contains 17 residues. V was trimmed by 0 bases and J by 0 bases, leaving 12 bases between them. The CDR3 sequence is CASSIEGDTYSNQPQHF. Written as DNA, the CDR3 is TGTGCCAGTAGTATAGAGGGGGATACTTATAGCAATCAGCCCCAGCATTTT. The whole variable domain, filled in from reference TRBV19 and TRBJ1-5, reads DGGITQSPKYLFRKEGQNVTLSCEQNLNHDAMYWYRQDPGQGLRLIYYSQIVNDFQKGDIAEGYSVSREKKESFPLTVTSAQKNPTAFYLCASSIEGDTYSNQPQHFGDGTRLSIL.

The CDR3 loop is CAIRDLTEAFF. The CDR3 bases are TGTGCCATCCGGGACCTCACTGAAGCTTTCTTT. The chain combines TRBV10-3 with TRBJ1-1; D possibly corresponds to TRBD1 (5 bases). The CDR3 spans 11 residues. The germline CDR1 and CDR2 sequences are ENHRY and SYGVKD. V was pared by 8 bases and J by 4 bases, with 8 bases between.

The V call is TRBV29-1, the J call TRBJ2-7; 9 bases line up with TRBD1. CDR1 is SQVTM, CDR2 ANQGSEA, per germline. The CDR3 is made up of 13 amino acids. The ends lost 6 bases at V and 3 bases at J; junction bases unmatched: 6. The CDR3 region has the DNA TGCAGCGTATCGGGACAGGGTGACTACGAGCAGTACTTC. Translated: CSVSGQGDYEQYF.

This sequence joins TRBV18 and TRBJ2-3; TRBD1 matches 10 bases. There are 15 residues in the CDR3. V shed 3 bases, J shed 5 bases, and the junction held 5 bases outside the gene matches. CDR1 is KGHSH, CDR2 LQKENI, per germline. CDR3 DNA sequence: TGTGCCAGCTCACCGCGGACAGGGGGGGAAGATACGCAGTATTTT. Translating it yields CASSPRTGGEDTQYF. Based on the CDR3 plus reference TRBV18 and TRBJ2-3, the full variable domain is NAGVMQNPRHLVRRRGQEARLRCSPMKGHSHVYWYRQLPEEGLKFMVYLQKENIIDESGMPKERFSAEFPKEGPSILRIQQVVRGDSAAYFCASSPRTGGEDTQYFGPGTRLTVL.

The chain carries TRBV7-8 and TRBJ2-7, with D hard to call. The CDR3 has 11 residues. Germline CDR1 and CDR2: SGHVS and FQNEAQ. Trimming took off 3 bases at V and 4 bases at J, with 4 bases between the two ends. DNA of the CDR3: TGTGCCAGCAGCTTTGAATACGAGCAGTACTTC. This gives the protein CASSFEYEQYF.

This clone turned up a few times. The rearrangement uses TRBV7-2 and TRBJ1-2, with TRBD1 matching over 9 bases. Germline V gene data show CDR1 as SGHTA and CDR2 as FQGNSA. This CDR3 has 16 amino acids. V gave up 5 bases and J gave up 0 bases; unmatched junction bases: 7. The CDR3 DNA reads as TGTGCCAGCAGCCGGGACAGGGATGGGACTAACTATGGCTACACCTTC. It codes for CASSRDRDGTNYGYTF.

The chain couples TRBV4-1 to TRBJ2-7, with D possibly being TRBD2 (6 bases). The CDR3 length is 16 residues. Trimming removed 4 bases at V and 3 bases at J, with 19 bases between. Germline V lookup: CDR1 MGHRA, CDR2 YSYEKL. CDR3 sequence: CASSPQDPRRGYEQYF. DNA of the CDR3: TGCGCCAGCAGCCCCCAGGACCCTCGGCGGGGCTACGAGCAGTACTTC.